Each of the 7 T cell receptor beta chains below was sequenced from the same sample in a study of beta chain features in type 1 diabetes. Points from the study as a whole: TCRB CDR3s were moderately but significantly shorter in Type 1 diabetes patients in all four CD4+ subsets.

The study reverse transcribed the entire isolated RNA, so it sequenced expressed TCRB transcripts. Generated by immunoSEQ multiplex PCR, the TCRdb table keeps only in-frame clones and is missing some. The sample holds more than 55,000 clones, 52% seen once. No antigen is known for these receptors. The sample consisted of Tregs from blood. The receptors stem from a woman in her forties with type 1 diabetes.

The chain employs TRBV29-1 and TRBJ2-7; a possible D gene is TRBD1 (6 bases). The CDR3 runs 15 residues. The V and J ends lost 3 bases and 0 bases respectively, with 15 bases between them. The germline V gene encodes CDR1 SQVTM and CDR2 ANQGSEA. The CDR3 nucleotides are TGCAGCGTTGAGGGGGCTTTCACTGGCTCCTACGAGCAGTACTTC. It codes for CSVEGAFTGSYEQYF.

This clone was seen a few times. The junction departs from the called germline gene at one end, perhaps through a read error. CDR3 in amino acids: CASSSLGLPGNEQFF. The CDR3 coding sequence is TGTGCCAGCAGCTCGTTGGGACTCCCTGGGAATGAGCAGTTCTTC. The rearrangement joins TRBV5-3 to TRBJ2-1, with D perhaps TRBD2 (6 bases). TRBV5-3 is marked as an open reading frame, function uncertain. CDR3 size: 15 residues.

The table lists this clone with a count of one. V usage is TRBV29-1 and J usage is TRBJ2-5, with D tentatively TRBD1 (6 bases). The end of the DNA fits TRBJ2-7 better, so the J call may be wrong. The CDR3 is made up of 12 amino acids. Germline assignment: CDR1 SQVTM and CDR2 ANQGSEA. The CDR3 protein is CSVAGQSYEQYF. DNA for the CDR3: TGCAGCGTCGCCGGACAGTCCTACGAGCAGTACTTC.

V gene TRBV6-5 combines with J gene TRBJ2-1, with D perhaps matching TRBD2 (6 bases). The CDR3 sequence is 15 residues long. Trimming took off 2 bases at V and 3 bases at J, with 11 bases between the two ends. CDR1 MNHEY and CDR2 SVGAGI come from the germline V gene. The CDR3 region is CASSYGGEFYNEQFF. The CDR3 DNA reads as TGTGCCAGCAGTTACGGAGGGGAGTTCTACAATGAGCAGTTCTTC.

Only one count was recorded for this clone. The chain combines TRBV2 with TRBJ2-2, with D possibly matching TRBD1 (8 bases). The CDR3 runs to 16 residues. The V end was cut by 6 bases, the J end by 0 bases, with 14 bases between. Germline V gene data show CDR1 as SNHLY and CDR2 as FYNNEI. The CDR3 loop reads CASRPTGGANTGELFF. Here the CDR3 DNA reads TGTGCCAGCAGACCCACAGGGGGGGCGAACACCGGGGAGCTGTTTTTT.

The chain carries TRBV7-2 and TRBJ2-7, with TRBD1 as a possible D gene (6 bases). Germline V CDR1 and CDR2: SGHTA, FQGNSA. V lost 4 bases and J lost 7, with 17 bases in between. The CDR3 loop spans 14 amino acids. The CDR3 DNA is TGTGCCAGCAGCTCGAATGGGGGCTTCTTTGAGCAGTACTTC. It encodes CASSSNGGFFEQYF.

CDR3 DNA: TGCAGCGTCTTACAGGGTAGAGGCACTGAAGCTTTCTTT. Translation gives CSVLQGRGTEAFF. The chain employs TRBV29-1 and TRBJ1-1, with D maybe TRBD1 (6 bases). CDR3 length: 13 amino acids. CDR1 is SQVTM, CDR2 ANQGSEA, per germline. V was cut by 6 bases and J by 4 bases, with 15 bases left in between.